This note documents a single TCR beta chain sequence. Its antigen is unknown. CDR1 is LNHDA, CDR2 SQIVND, per germline (reference sequence). The CDR3 runs 13 residues. Assay: immunoSEQ multiplex PCR; the TCRdb copy retains only in-frame clones and omits some. The data show 32,000 or so clones, about 85% seen once. The data originate from a study of a mutant IDH1 vaccine in newly diagnosed glioma. Time point meaning: week 5, during vaccination. The study gave 300 ug of mutant IDH1 20-mer peptide per vaccine dose, with topical imiquimod. This sequence joins TRBV19 and TRBJ2-5, with 7 bases fitting TRBD1. The J call may be in error: the DNA end matches TRBJ2-7 better. The receptor comes from a woman aged 40 to 50 with glioma. Some clones in this sample may be carry-over from other donors' samples. Sample: peripheral blood mononuclear cells (PBMCs), taken from a glioma patient whose treatment included an IDH1 peptide vaccine. The CDR3: CASSLTGVYEQYF. The CDR3 nucleotides are TGTGCCAGTAGTCTAACAGGGGTCTACGAGCAGTACTTC.